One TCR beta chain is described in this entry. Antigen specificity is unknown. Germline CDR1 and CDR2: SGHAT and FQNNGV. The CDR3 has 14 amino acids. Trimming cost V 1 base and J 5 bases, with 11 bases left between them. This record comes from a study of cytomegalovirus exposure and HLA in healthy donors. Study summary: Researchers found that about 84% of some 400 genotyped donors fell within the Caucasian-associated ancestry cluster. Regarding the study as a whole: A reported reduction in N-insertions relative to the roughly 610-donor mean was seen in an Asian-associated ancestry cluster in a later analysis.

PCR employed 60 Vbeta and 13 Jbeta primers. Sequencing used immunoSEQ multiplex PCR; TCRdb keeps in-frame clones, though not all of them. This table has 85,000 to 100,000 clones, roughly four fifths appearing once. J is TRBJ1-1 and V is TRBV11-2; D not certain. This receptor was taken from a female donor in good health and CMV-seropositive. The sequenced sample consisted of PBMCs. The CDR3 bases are TGTGCCAGCAGCTTAGTGGGCAGTGGAACTGAAGCTTTCTTT. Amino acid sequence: CASSLVGSGTEAFF.